These T cell receptor beta chains were read from a single sample in a study of blood T cell repertoires in COVID-19. Sequencing was performed with immunoSEQ multiplex PCR; in TCRdb, only in-frame clones are kept and a portion is missing. The sample shows roughly 400,000 clones, approximately 85% of them seen only once. The sequenced sample was PBMCs or T cells enriched from blood (not recorded which). The receptors stem from a woman between 35 and 50 years old with acute COVID-19. CDR3s include the opening cysteine and the closing phenylalanine or tryptophan. The order of the fields is J gene, D gene, V gene, clone size, CDR3 DNA, CDR3 protein. The D gene is left open where the match is weak. For some rows the clone size is stated as once, few or many, or as a class when expanded; others skip it.

>TRBJ1-1|.|TRBV11-3|.
TGTGCCAGCAGCCGGGGGGACATGAAGAACACTGAAGCTTTCTTT
CASSRGDMKNTEAFF
>TRBJ2-3|.|TRBV10-3|once
TGTGCCATCAGTGAGTCCCGGGGAGGAGAGGATACGCAGTATTTT
CAISESRGGEDTQYF
>TRBJ2-1|TRBD2|TRBV29-1|.
TGCAGCGAGTCTAGCGGGGGGCCCAATGAGCAGTTCTTC
CSESSGGPNEQFF
>TRBJ1-2|.|TRBV12-3/TRBV12-4|.
TGTGCCAGCAGTATCCGCGGGAACTATGGCTACACCTTC
CASSIRGNYGYTF
>TRBJ1-2|.|TRBV15|.
TGTGCCACCAGCAGAGTCGGGCGGGGAGAGTTTAACTATGGCTACACCTTC
CATSRVGRGEFNYGYTF
>TRBJ2-1|TRBD2|TRBV5-1|.
TGCGCCAGCTCAATGGGACTAGCGGGGGGCCTCTCCTACAATGAGCAGTTCTTC
CASSMGLAGGLSYNEQFF
>TRBJ1-6|.|TRBV7-8|.
TGTGCCAGCAGCCCGGGGTCAGTCTCACCCCTCCACTTT
CASSPGSVSPLHF
>TRBJ1-2|TRBD1|TRBV5-4|.
TGTGCCAGCAGCGGTGGGACAGGAGTCTATGGCTACACCTTC
CASSGGTGVYGYTF
>TRBJ1-2|TRBD1|TRBV29-1|few
TGCAGCGTTCGGGACAGTGACTATGGCTACACCTTC
CSVRDSDYGYTF
>TRBJ1-5|TRBD1|TRBV6-5|.
TGTGCCACCGACAGGGGTTTCGATCAGCCCCAGCATTTT
CATDRGFDQPQHF
>TRBJ2-7|.|TRBV2|once
TGTGCCAGCAGTGTTGGTGACACCACCTACGAGCAGTACTTC
CASSVGDTTYEQYF
>TRBJ2-1|TRBD2|TRBV2|.
TGTGCCAGCAGTGAAGAGACTAGCGGTGAGCAGTTCTTC
CASSEETSGEQFF
>TRBJ2-3|.|TRBV19|.
TGTGCCAGTAGTGGGATAGCGACAGATACGCAGTATTTT
CASSGIATDTQYF
>TRBJ1-2|.|TRBV6-5|.
TGTGCCAGCAGCGGACAGTCATATGGCTACACCTTC
CASSGQSYGYTF
>TRBJ2-1|.|TRBV4-1|.
TGCGCCAGCAGCCAAGATCTGGCGGGGCCCTACAATGAGCAGTTCTTC
CASSQDLAGPYNEQFF
>TRBJ2-5|.|TRBV29-1|.
TGCAGCGTTGTTTTTCACAGACATCAAGAGACCCAGTACTTC
CSVVFHRHQETQYF
>TRBJ1-1|.|TRBV7-8|.
TGTGCCAGCAGCCCTCCAGGGGAAAACACTGAAGCTTTCTTT
CASSPPGENTEAFF
>TRBJ1-3|.|TRBV5-1|.
TGCGCCAGCAGCTTGGTGGGACAAGGAAACACCATATATTTT
CASSLVGQGNTIYF
>TRBJ2-7|.|TRBV6-5|.
TGTGCCAGCAGGTATACAGGGAATTTCTACGAGCAGTACTTC
CASRYTGNFYEQYF
>TRBJ1-2|.|TRBV19|.
TGTGCCAGTAGTTCCCGTCAGGGCCTCAACTATGGCTACACCTTC
CASSSRQGLNYGYTF
>TRBJ2-3|TRBD2|TRBV3-1/TRBV3-2|once
TGTGCCAGCAGCCCGCGACTAGCTGGGGTGCCAGATACGCAGTATTTT
CASSPRLAGVPDTQYF
>TRBJ1-4|TRBD1|TRBV9|.
TGTGCCAGCAGCGTAGGTGTTGAGGGGGCGGGCGAAAAACTGTTTTTT
CASSVGVEGAGEKLFF
>TRBJ2-5|.|TRBV5-1|once
TGCGCCAGCAGCTTAAGCGGGCGGAAGGAGACCCAGTACTTC
CASSLSGRKETQYF
>TRBJ1-1|.|TRBV5-5|.
TGTGCCAGCAGCAGCAGGGTCGTCGACACTGAAGCTTTCTTT
CASSSRVVDTEAFF
>TRBJ1-1|TRBD1|TRBV4-1|few
TGCGCCAGCAGCCAAGTAGGGGGCTTCATGAACACTGAAGCTTTCTTT
CASSQVGGFMNTEAFF
>TRBJ2-5|TRBD2|TRBV5-1|.
TGCGCCAGCAGAACCCGCGGGACTAGCGGAGAGACCCAGTACTTC
CASRTRGTSGETQYF
>TRBJ1-2|.|TRBV15|.
TGTGCCACCAGCAGGGCAGGATTGATAACCGCTAACTATGGCTACACCTTC
CATSRAGLITANYGYTF
>TRBJ2-1|TRBD2|TRBV5-4|.
TGTGCCAGCAGCTGGGGACTAGCGGATTACAATGAGCAGTTCTTC
CASSWGLADYNEQFF
>TRBJ1-2|.|TRBV30|.
TGTGCCTGGAGTCCGGGTCCGGCGGCGGGCTACACCTTC
CAWSPGPAAGYTF
>TRBJ2-3|.|TRBV5-1|once
TGCGCCAGCAGCTTTACACCTGCTAGCACAGATACGCAGTATTTT
CASSFTPASTDTQYF
>TRBJ1-2|TRBD1|TRBV19|.
TGTGCCAGTCGGGGGACAGGGGCTGGCTATGGCTACACCTTC
CASRGTGAGYGYTF
>TRBJ2-3|.|TRBV25-1|.
TGTGCCAGCAGACTCACAGGGATAGCAGATACGCAGTATTTT
CASRLTGIADTQYF
>TRBJ2-3|.|TRBV10-3|.
TGTGCCATCAGTGCCCCCGCGGCGGAGACGCAGTATTTT
CAISAPAAETQYF
>TRBJ1-2|.|TRBV23-1|.
TGCGCCAGCAGTCACCAGACAGCTTATGGCTACACCTTC
CASSHQTAYGYTF
>TRBJ1-6|.|TRBV6-5|.
TGTGCCAGCAGTTACACCAACACAGGGACTAATTCACCCCTCCACTTT
CASSYTNTGTNSPLHF
>TRBJ1-6|TRBD1|TRBV11-2|.
TGTGCCAGCAGGGATTCCCCGGGACAGGTTAATTCACCCCTCCACTTT
CASRDSPGQVNSPLHF
>TRBJ2-5|TRBD1|TRBV7-6|.
TGTGCCAGCAGCTCGGGACAGGGGATCCAAGAGACCCAGTACTTC
CASSSGQGIQETQYF
>TRBJ2-3|TRBD2|TRBV5-4|.
TGTGCCAGCAGCTCCCAGCGGGGGGGCGGCACAGATACGCAGTATTTT
CASSSQRGGGTDTQYF
>TRBJ2-1|TRBD2|TRBV10-3|.
TGTGCCATCAGATCACCGGGACTAGGTCCCGGTGAGCAGTTCTTC
CAIRSPGLGPGEQFF
>TRBJ1-5|.|TRBV5-1|.
TGCGCCAGCAGCTTGCAGGGTAATCAGCCCCAGCATTTT
CASSLQGNQPQHF
>TRBJ2-2|.|TRBV29-1|.
TGCAGCGTTGAAGGCCGCGTGGGGGAGCTGTTTTTT
CSVEGRVGELFF
>TRBJ1-2|.|TRBV23-1|.
TGCGCCAGCAGTCACTATTCGACAGGTACTAACTATGGCTACACCTTC
CASSHYSTGTNYGYTF
>TRBJ2-5|.|TRBV10-3|.
TGTGCCACCCGGACGGGGGAAGGAGAGACCCAGTACTTC
CATRTGEGETQYF